This T cell receptor (beta chain) originates from a study of cytomegalovirus exposure and HLA in healthy donors. Findings and limits, study-wide: Most TCR sequences proved rare, with some public TCRs found in many donors.

Primers: 60 Vbeta forward and 13 Jbeta reverse. Libraries were prepared by immunoSEQ multiplex PCR; TCRdb keeps only in-frame clonotypes and omits some of them. The sample has about 110,000 clones. As concerns this clone: Its antigen is still unknown. A read error may produce the germline difference seen at one junction end. At the DNA level, this CDR3 is encoded by other sequences in the same sample as well.

Germline CDR1 is KGHSH and CDR2 is LQKENI. This CDR3 spans 16 amino acids. The sequence was obtained from a man in his forties in good health and CMV-seropositive. The chain links TRBV18 to TRBJ2-2, with 10 bases identical to TRBD2. Input material: PBMCs. The CDR3 bases are TGCGCCAGCTCACGCGGACTAGCGGAGAACACCGGGGAGCTGTTTTTT. This gives the protein CASSRGLAENTGELFF. The complete variable domain, with remaining parts taken from reference TRBV18 and TRBJ2-2, reads NAGVMQNPRHLVRRRGQEARLRCSPMKGHSHVYWYRQLPEEGLKFMVYLQKENIIDESGMPKERFSAEFPKEGPSILRIQQVVRGDSAAYFCASSRGLAENTGELFFGEGSRLTVL.